A single sample is the source of the 32 T cell receptor beta chains below, sequenced in a study of OX40 agonist ivuxolimab in advanced cancers. Profiling relied on immunoSEQ multiplex PCR, and the TCRdb table lists in-frame clones only, not all of them. The data show 90,000 or so clones, roughly 89% seen once. The starting material was CD4+ or CD8+ T cells sorted from blood, obtained in a trial of the OX40 agonist ivuxolimab. Source of these receptors: an adult with an advanced solid tumor such as melanoma, head and neck, liver or kidney cancer.

V and J are TRBV19 and TRBJ2-3; tentative D call: TRBD1 (6 bases). There are 15 residues in the CDR3. Trimming removed 7 bases at V and 2 bases at J, with 16 bases between. Germline assignment: CDR1 LNHDA and CDR2 SQIVND (reference sequence). The CDR3 protein is CASTTGWRTTDTQYF. CDR3 in DNA: TGTGCCAGTACCACAGGGTGGCGGACCACAGATACGCAGTATTTT.

The chain links TRBV28 to TRBJ1-2, with 8 nucleotides matching TRBD1. The CDR3 has 16 residues. Germline V lookup: CDR1 MDHEN, CDR2 SYDVKM. Trimming cost V 6 bases and J 4 bases; bases outside gene matches: 13. This CDR3 is CASSLATLGQGYGYTF. The CDR3 DNA is TGTGCCAGCAGCCTAGCGACCCTTGGACAGGGCTATGGCTACACCTTC.

The chain recombines TRBV19 with TRBJ2-6, with 9 bases identical to TRBD1. Germline loops: CDR1 LNHDA, CDR2 SQIVND (reference sequence). The CDR3 runs to 18 residues. V trimming: 3 bases; J trimming: 3 bases; junction bases outside the gene matches: 9. The CDR3 nucleotides are TGTGCCAGTAGTATGGGACAGGGTAACCTCTTTGGGGCCAACGTCCTGACTTTC. Translating it yields CASSMGQGNLFGANVLTF.

The sample holds one count of this clone. J is TRBJ1-4 and V is TRBV2; weak D call: TRBD1 (5 bases). Trimming removed 7 bases from V and 8 bases from J, with 20 bases in between. This CDR3 is 15 amino acids long. Per germline, CDR1 SNHLY and CDR2 FYNNEI. Here the CDR3 DNA reads TGTGCCAGCACCAGGGAGAGGGACCGGGGCGAAAAACTGTTTTTT. It codes for CASTRERDRGEKLFF.

This rearrangement joins TRBV11-2 to TRBJ2-1; D is unclear. Germline V gene lookup returns CDR1 SGHAT and CDR2 FQNNGV. Deletions cut 0 bases from V and 5 bases from J, with 8 bases between. CDR3 length: 14 amino acids. The CDR3 reads CASSLEARHNEQFF. CDR3 nucleotide sequence: TGTGCCAGCAGCTTAGAGGCCAGACACAATGAGCAGTTCTTC.

The chain recombines TRBV11-3 with TRBJ2-3; D may be TRBD1 (7 bases). In germline, CDR1 is SGHNT, CDR2 YENEEA. The CDR3 sequence is 15 residues long. The V gene lost 5 bases and the J gene lost 2 bases, with 14 bases spanning the gap. The DNA for the CDR3 is TGTGCCAGCAGCCGACAGGGACTTATCACAGATACGCAGTATTTT. Protein: CASSRQGLITDTQYF.

The chain employs TRBV19 and TRBJ2-7, with D perhaps being TRBD1 or TRBD2 (5 bases each). This CDR3 contains 12 residues. The ends were cut back, 5 bases at V and 6 bases at J, with 11 bases in the middle. CDR1 LNHDA and CDR2 SQIVND come from the germline V gene (reference sequence). In DNA form, the CDR3 reads TGTGCCAGTAGTGGGAGTGGGGGCGAGCAGTACTTC. Protein product: CASSGSGGEQYF.

This clone was observed a handful of times. This sequence joins TRBV7-9 and TRBJ1-1, with D unresolved. Germline V CDR1 and CDR2: SEHNR, FQNEAQ (reference sequence). The CDR3 is 13 residues long. V lost 4 bases, J lost 6 bases, and 12 bases lay in between. CDR3 bases: TGTGCCAGCAGCTCACGGGCTGACGCTGAAGCTTTCTTT. It translates to CASSSRADAEAFF.

This rearrangement joins TRBV28 to TRBJ2-1; D is uncertain. V lost 3 bases and J lost 0, with 9 bases in between. Germline CDR1 and CDR2: MDHEN and SYDVKM. The CDR3 sequence is 15 residues long. The CDR3 loop is CASSLGRSSYNEQFF. The CDR3 DNA reads TGTGCCAGCAGTTTGGGCCGAAGCTCCTACAATGAGCAGTTCTTC.

The rearrangement uses TRBV6-6 and TRBJ2-5; D perhaps matches TRBD1 (5 bases). CDR1 and CDR2 (germline): MNHNY, SVGAGI (reference sequence). The CDR3 is 16 residues long. The ends were cut back, 5 bases at V and 5 bases at J, with 21 bases in the middle. In DNA, the CDR3 is TGTGCCAGCAGTCGTGGACATTCGGGTACAAGTGAGACCCAGTACTTC. Translation gives CASSRGHSGTSETQYF.

This rearrangement joins TRBV30 to TRBJ1-2; tentatively, D is TRBD1 (5 bases). The CDR3 contains 13 residues. Between the trimmed V and J ends, which lost 0 bases and 7 bases, there was a span of 12 bases. Germline values: CDR1 GTSNPN, CDR2 SVGIG (reference sequence). CDR3 bases: TGTGCCTGGAGTGTATTCGGGGGGGGTGGCTACACCTTC. Translating gives CAWSVFGGGGYTF.

This rearrangement joins TRBV9 to TRBJ1-6; a possible D gene is TRBD1 (5 bases). The CDR3 covers 15 residues. V was pared by 0 bases and J by 10 bases, with 14 bases between. In germline, CDR1 is SGDLS, CDR2 YYNGEE. The CDR3 reads CASSVDIAGYSPLHF. Written as DNA, the CDR3 is TGTGCCAGCAGCGTAGACATCGCAGGGTACTCACCCCTCCACTTT.

V gene TRBV5-4 combines with J gene TRBJ1-1, with 9 bases lining up with TRBD1. Germline V lookup: CDR1 SGHNT, CDR2 YYREEE (reference sequence). The ends lost 3 bases at V and 3 bases at J; junction bases unmatched: 9. The CDR3 loop spans 16 amino acids. The CDR3 region is CASSYDRGRFDTEAFF. CDR3 sequence (DNA): TGTGCCAGCAGCTATGACAGGGGGAGGTTTGACACTGAAGCTTTCTTT.

The CDR3 reads CASSVLWSSLIMDTQYF. The CDR3 DNA follows: TGTGCCAGCAGTGTCCTCTGGTCAAGCCTGATTATGGATACGCAGTATTTT. The chain couples TRBV27 to TRBJ2-3; D is unclear. Per germline, CDR1 MNHEY and CDR2 SMNVEV (reference sequence). V lost 5 bases and J lost 6, with 24 bases in between. This CDR3 has 17 residues.

V usage is TRBV29-1 and J usage is TRBJ1-1, with D maybe TRBD1 (5 bases). Trimming cost V 0 bases and J 1 base, with 6 bases left between them. This CDR3 has 13 amino acids. CDR1 and CDR2 from the germline V gene are SQVTM and ANQGSEA. CDR3 residues: CSVEETENTEAFF. The CDR3 nucleotides read TGCAGCGTTGAAGAGACAGAGAACACTGAAGCTTTCTTT.

The gene calls are TRBV5-4 and TRBJ2-7; 8 bases align to TRBD2. The germline V gene has CDR1 SGHNT and CDR2 YYREEE (reference sequence). The CDR3 spans 15 residues. Germline trimming cut 3 bases from V and 2 bases from J; bases unmatched to any gene: 7. The CDR3 is CASSSGGSTTYEQYF. In DNA, the CDR3 is TGTGCCAGCAGCTCGGGGGGGTCAACGACCTACGAGCAGTACTTC. The whole variable domain, filled in from reference TRBV5-4 and TRBJ2-7, reads ETGVTQSPTHLIKTRGQQVTLRCSSQSGHNTVSWYQQALGQGPQFIFQYYREEENGRGNFPPRFSGLQFPNYSSELNVNALELDDSALYLCASSSGGSTTYEQYFGPGTRLTVT.

This sequence joins TRBV5-1 and TRBJ2-7, with 10 bases aligning to TRBD1. Germline lookup yields CDR1 SGHRS and CDR2 YFSETQ. This CDR3 contains 14 residues. V gave up 4 bases and J gave up 6 bases; unmatched junction bases: 7. The CDR3 is CASSRGTGDVEQYF. CDR3 bases: TGCGCCAGCAGCCGTGGGACAGGGGATGTCGAGCAGTACTTC.

This sequence joins TRBV29-1 and TRBJ2-5; D may be TRBD2 (6 bases). The CDR3 is 14 amino acids. V lost 2 bases to trimming and J lost 4 bases, with 14 bases between them. Germline V gives CDR1 SQVTM, CDR2 ANQGSEA. CDR3 DNA: TGCAGCGTTGAATCAAGGGACTTTAGAGAGACCCAGTACTTC. Encoded protein: CSVESRDFRETQYF.

This chain uses TRBV9 with TRBJ2-1, with 10 bases that match TRBD1. Unmatched junction bases numbered 6, after V lost 0 bases and J lost 3 bases. The CDR3 is 17 residues long. Germline V CDR1 and CDR2: SGDLS, YYNGEE. CDR3 in DNA: TGTGCCAGCAGCGTAGATCCAGGGACAGGGGTCTACAATGAGCAGTTCTTC. Amino acids: CASSVDPGTGVYNEQFF.

V gene TRBV20-1 combines with J gene TRBJ2-7, with D hard to call. Germline CDR1 reads DFQATT; CDR2 reads SNEGSKA (reference sequence). Trimming removed 3 bases from V and 6 bases from J, with 3 bases in between. The CDR3 totals 9 residues. The CDR3 sequence is CSASLEQYF. The CDR3 DNA follows: TGCAGTGCTAGTCTCGAGCAGTACTTC.

V usage is TRBV5-4 and J usage is TRBJ2-7, with D uncertain. Germline V gene lookup returns CDR1 SGHNT and CDR2 YYREEE (reference sequence). The CDR3 spans 14 residues. Trimming pared 0 bases from V and 1 base from J, leaving 8 bases between. The CDR3 nucleotides read TGTGCCAGCAGCTTGGAGAAAGCTTCCTACGAGCAGTACTTC. Translating it yields CASSLEKASYEQYF. The entire variable domain, with the rest obtained from reference TRBV5-4 and TRBJ2-7, is as follows: ETGVTQSPTHLIKTRGQQVTLRCSSQSGHNTVSWYQQALGQGPQFIFQYYREEENGRGNFPPRFSGLQFPNYSSELNVNALELDDSALYLCASSLEKASYEQYFGPGTRLTVT.

The chain uses TRBV5-1 and TRBJ2-1, with no clear D. V lost 0 bases and J 10 bases, leaving 11 bases between the germline ends. The CDR3 covers 13 residues. The germline CDR1 and CDR2 sequences are SGHRS and YFSETQ. Written as DNA, the CDR3 is TGCGCCAGCAGCTTGGCTCGGTCTCGGGAGCAGTTCTTC. Translating gives CASSLARSREQFF.

The V call is TRBV27, the J call TRBJ1-2, with a weak D call TRBD1 (6 bases). This CDR3 has 13 amino acids. V was clipped by 4 bases and J by 4 bases, with 10 bases between them. From germline, CDR1 is MNHEY and CDR2 SMNVEV (reference sequence). DNA of the CDR3: TGTGCCAGCAGTTCACAGGGCCCCTATGGCTACACCTTC. Translated: CASSSQGPYGYTF.

The chain recombines TRBV7-9 with TRBJ2-2, with D hard to call. The germline V gene encodes CDR1 SEHNR and CDR2 FQNEAQ (reference sequence). The CDR3 runs to 13 residues. Trimming cost V 2 bases and J 2 bases, with 3 bases left between them. The CDR3 reads CASSLINTGELFF. CDR3 nucleotide sequence: TGTGCCAGCAGCTTAATCAACACCGGGGAGCTGTTTTTT.

This chain joins TRBV25-1 and TRBJ1-1; the D gene is possibly TRBD1 (6 bases). CDR1 is MGHDK, CDR2 SYGVNS, per germline. Deletions cut 2 bases from V and 0 bases from J, with 10 bases between. CDR3 length: 15 amino acids. In DNA, the CDR3 is TGTGCCAGCAGTGAACCCGGGACACTGAACACTGAAGCTTTCTTT. The encoded protein is CASSEPGTLNTEAFF.

The V and J genes are TRBV7-9 and TRBJ2-1; D may be TRBD2 (5 bases). Trimming cost V 5 bases and J 5 bases, with 19 bases left between them. The CDR3 sequence is 16 residues long. Germline loops: CDR1 SEHNR, CDR2 FQNEAQ (reference sequence). CDR3 protein: CASSPDAPTIHNEQFF. The DNA of the CDR3 is TGTGCCAGCAGCCCTGACGCCCCGACTATTCACAATGAGCAGTTCTTC.

The chain couples TRBV18 to TRBJ2-1; 7 nucleotides align to TRBD1. The CDR3 spans 15 residues. CDR1 is KGHSH and CDR2 is LQKENI in the germline V gene. Trimming took 1 base from V and 4 from J; bases not matched to a gene: 4. The CDR3: CASSPQGARYNEQFF. DNA for the CDR3: TGTGCCAGCTCACCACAGGGGGCGCGGTACAATGAGCAGTTCTTC.

The chain recombines TRBV7-3 with TRBJ2-1, with D hard to call. CDR1 and CDR2 from the germline V gene are SGHTA and FQGTGA. The V and J ends lost 2 bases and 6 bases respectively, with 5 bases between them. The length of the CDR3 is 12 residues. The CDR3 bases are TGTGCCAGCAGCTTACACGGCAATGAGCAGTTCTTC. It specifies CASSLHGNEQFF. Complete variable domain (other parts from reference TRBV7-3 and TRBJ2-1): GAGVSQTPSNKVTEKGKYVELRCDPISGHTALYWYRQSLGQGPEFLIYFQGTGAADDSGLPNDRFFAVRPEGSVSTLKIQRTERGDSAVYLCASSLHGNEQFFGPGTRLTVL.

The chain has TRBV4-1 and TRBJ2-3; D is unresolved. Looked up from germline, CDR1 is MGHRA and CDR2 is YSYEKL. V dropped 4 bases and J dropped 2 bases, with 4 bases sitting between them. This CDR3 comprises 12 residues. This chain's CDR3 is CASSRVTDTQYF. In nucleotides, the CDR3 is TGCGCCAGCAGCCGGGTCACAGATACGCAGTATTTT.

This chain links TRBV5-5 with TRBJ2-7; weak D call: TRBD1 (6 bases). Germline values: CDR1 SGHKS, CDR2 YYEKEE (reference sequence). Trimming took 0 bases from V and 0 from J, leaving 10 bases between them. This CDR3 has 15 amino acids. The CDR3 DNA sequence: TGTGCCAGCAGCTTGGCCGGGACAAACTCCTACGAGCAGTACTTC. Its translation is CASSLAGTNSYEQYF.

This rearrangement joins TRBV18 to TRBJ2-4; 7 bases fit TRBD1. J gave up 10 bases and V 3 bases, and 3 bases lay outside the gene matches. Per germline, CDR1 KGHSH and CDR2 LQKENI. The CDR3 is made up of 12 amino acids. The CDR3 protein is CASSPGTAIQYF. The DNA for the CDR3 is TGTGCCAGCTCACCCGGGACAGCTATTCAGTACTTC.

The V and J genes are TRBV30 and TRBJ1-1; no definite D call. CDR1 is GTSNPN, CDR2 SVGIG, per germline (reference sequence). The CDR3 length is 11 residues. V lost 4 bases, J lost 7 bases, and 10 bases lay in between. Written as DNA, the CDR3 is TGTGCCTGGAAGGACCAAGTTGAAGCTTTCTTT. Translated: CAWKDQVEAFF.